The table lists the clone carrying this T cell receptor (beta chain) with many counts. Antigen specificity is unknown. Each person with ophthalmopathy scored at least 3 on the Clinical Activity Score, reached NOSPECS grade 4 or higher, and had been ill under 3 months. The study based diagnoses on clinical symptoms, serum thyroxine and TRAb, thyroid ultrasound and orbital computed tomography. Amplified TCR beta CDR3 regions came from RNA transcripts. TCR CDR3 underwent first-round RT-PCR with the HTBI primer set. Each CDR3 protein is one row after TCRdb ran MiXCR on the multiplex PCR reads. The sample comprises hundreds of thousands of distinct CDR3 sequences, approximately 15% of which are singletons, and under 15% rests with the top ten. This record belongs to a study of T cells in Graves' hyperthyroidism and ophthalmopathy. The study, taken as a whole, reports: A 13 V-J signature model discriminated ophthalmopathy versus stable hyperthyroidism.

The specimen was blood. The sequence was collected from a woman in her fifties or sixties with Graves' ophthalmopathy.

The CDR3 loop is CASSPAGQGDYGYTF. CDR3 in DNA: TGTGCCAGCTCGCCCGCTGGACAGGGCGACTATGGCTACACCTTC. The chain joins TRBV18 to TRBJ1-2; 8 nucleotides align to TRBD1. There are 15 residues in the CDR3. Germline CDR1 is KGHSH and CDR2 is LQKENI. J lost 3 bases, V lost 6 bases, and 9 bases had no gene match.